This T cell receptor (beta chain) stems from a study of blood T cells in healthy people across ages. Study observations and caveats: Per-million-T-cell TCR beta diversity fell roughly linearly with age.

Healthy Caucasians from Russia aged roughly 6 to 100 served as donors. PCR was performed a second time for roughly 7 to 12 cycles using a sample-barcoded 5' primer and a J-beta primer mix. The template-switch adaptor, which had 12 random nucleotides, put a tag on each cDNA molecule. Via MiXCR, TCRdb re-called the 5' RACE reads, giving one row per CDR3 protein. Of over 1,500,000 distinct CDR3 sequences listed, just under 50% are singletons. Trimming took off 6 bases at V and 3 bases at J, with 17 bases between the two ends. This CDR3 has 15 amino acids. Germline V gene sequence: CDR1 MNHNY, CDR2 SVGAGI (reference sequence). About this clonotype itself: Its cognate antigen is unknown.

This sequence joins TRBV6-6 and TRBJ2-5; D may be TRBD1 or TRBD2 (5 bases each). The sequencing sample was made of blood. The TCR originated in a woman aged 40 to 50 in good health. The DNA for the CDR3 is TGTGCCAGCAGAACCATAGCCGGGACGGAAGAGACCCAGTACTTC. This gives the protein CASRTIAGTEETQYF.